The source of this TCR beta chain is a study of T-cell reconstitution after alpha-beta-depleted transplantation in children. Study findings and constraints: Recipient T cells and thymic progenitors that survived gave rise to the high TCRbeta diversity observed at day 60 in some patients.

Germline V gene sequence: CDR1 SQVTM, CDR2 ANQGSEA. The CDR3 totals 12 residues. Unique molecular identifiers were built into the TCRbeta library. MiXCR was run by TCRdb on the PCR reads, yielding one entry per CDR3 protein. The table lists 400,000 to 550,000 distinct CDR3 sequences, 8% to 11% of them singletons. This clonotype was counted many times. Antigen unknown. The junction departs from germline at one end; a sequencing error may be responsible. This specimen was PBMCs, taken before TCRalphabeta/CD19-depleted stem cell transplant. The chain has TRBV29-1 and TRBJ2-3; possibly TRBD1 for D (6 bases). This receptor was taken from a child younger than 10 with inherited bone marrow failure, due to receive a stem cell transplant. CDR3 loop: CSVDRGTDTQYF. CDR3 DNA: TGCAGCGTTGACAGGGGCACAGATACGCAGTATTTC.